This TCR beta chain comes out of a study of Tregs in tolerant kidney transplant recipients. Looking at the study overall: Mixed chimerism was transient after nonmyeloablative marrow transplants from related graft donors.

Only in-frame clones appear in the TCRdb table, and some are missing; sequencing was by immunoSEQ multiplex PCR. The sample shows about 83,000 clones, roughly 98% of them seen only once. Points on this clone: Antigen unknown.

Study-level results: This study did not directly address biological reproducibility. Donor-specific Treg expansion exceeded global Treg expansion in tolerant patients, suggesting antigen drive. Changing PCR primers prevented nucleotide comparison between some patients' samples.

CDR1 LGHNA and CDR2 YNFKEQ come from the germline V gene. CDR3 size: 16 residues. Trimming pared 2 bases from V and 0 bases from J, leaving 11 bases between. This receptor was identified in a human donor who received a combined kidney and bone marrow transplant. This chain joins TRBV4-2 and TRBJ1-3; no definite D call. Specimen: CD4+ T cells from blood, collected before the transplant. In nucleotides, the CDR3 is TGTGCCAGCAGCCAAATTTATAGAAACTCTGGAAACACCATATATTTT. It is translated as CASSQIYRNSGNTIYF.